Given below is one TCR beta chain in context. The target antigen is unknown. The sample originates from a study of shared clonotypes between healthy human individuals. Study-wide context: Three CD4 naive, three CD4 memory, two CD8 naive and one CD8 memory plate were used per donor.

Study-level points and caveats: Larger estimated richness was generally recorded for naive subsets relative to memory subsets. About 5.2% was the fraction of naive CD4 clonotypes found shared across a few donors. An effect of sequencing depth on clonotype sharing among donors was expected.

Generated by immunoSEQ multiplex PCR, the TCRdb table keeps only in-frame clones and is missing some. The sample consists of about 690,000 clones, 90% of them appearing once. The sequence came from a young man in good health. Some clones in this sample may be carry-over from other donors' samples. Sequencing was performed on memory CD8+ T cells from PBMCs. Subset indicated: CD45RO+ cells pooled with CCR7-negative TemRA cells.

CDR3 sequence reads: CASSPGLAGGQETQYF. CDR3 DNA sequence: TGTGCCAGCAGCCCAGGACTAGCGGGAGGTCAAGAGACCCAGTACTTC. This rearrangement joins TRBV7-3 to TRBJ2-5; TRBD2 matches 14 bases. CDR1 and CDR2 (germline): SGHTA, FQGTGA. This CDR3 is built from 16 residues. J lost 2 bases, V lost 5 bases, and 4 bases had no gene match.